The 10 T cell receptor beta chains below all came from one sample that was sequenced in a study of cytomegalovirus exposure and HLA in healthy donors. Primers: 60 Vbeta forward and 13 Jbeta reverse. Repertoires were generated with immunoSEQ multiplex PCR, while TCRdb's copy carries only in-frame clones and drops some. The sample consists of over 150,000 clones, around 75% of them appearing once. Sequenced input: PBMCs. The origin of the receptors is a woman aged 25 to 39 in good health and CMV-seropositive.

This clone has just one count. The CDR3 region is CASSVGTGAEAFF. CDR3 nucleotide sequence: TGTGCCAGCAGTGTCGGAACAGGGGCTGAAGCTTTCTTT. The chain employs TRBV2 and TRBJ1-1; 7 bases match TRBD1. V was clipped by 4 bases and J by 6 bases; unmatched bases: 5. Germline assignment: CDR1 SNHLY and CDR2 FYNNEI. CDR3 length equals 13 residues.

The gene calls are TRBV4-1 and TRBJ2-2; TRBD1 might be the D (5 bases). From germline, CDR1 is MGHRA and CDR2 YSYEKL. The germline V and J ends were trimmed by 0 bases and 7 bases, with 18 bases remaining between them. CDR3 length: 17 amino acids. The CDR3 protein is CASSQDLRGRKGGELFF. The CDR3 DNA follows: TGCGCCAGCAGCCAAGATCTTAGGGGTAGAAAAGGCGGGGAGCTGTTTTTT.

The V gene is TRBV6-4, the J gene TRBJ2-3; TRBD2 is a possible D gene (5 bases). Germline V gene sequence: CDR1 MRHNA, CDR2 SNTAGT. The CDR3 extends over 16 amino acids. Trimming took off 3 bases at V and 2 bases at J, with 15 bases between the two ends. CDR3 in amino acids: CASSDRPSPYTDTQYF. In nucleotides, the CDR3 is TGTGCCAGCAGTGATCGCCCTAGCCCCTACACAGATACGCAGTATTTT.

The table lists this clone with a count of one. The V and J genes are TRBV5-1 and TRBJ2-2; D gene uncertain. Trimming removed 4 bases from V and 7 bases from J, with 14 bases in between. Germline V gives CDR1 SGHRS, CDR2 YFSETQ. This CDR3 is built from 14 residues. The CDR3 is CASSPIEAIGELFF. Written as DNA, the CDR3 is TGCGCCAGCAGCCCCATCGAGGCAATCGGGGAGCTGTTTTTT.

The chain carries TRBV18 and TRBJ2-7; no definite D call. Trimming shortened V by 3 bases and J by 5 bases, and 11 bases separated the two germline ends. CDR3 size: 13 residues. Germline lookup yields CDR1 KGHSH and CDR2 LQKENI. The CDR3, as DNA: TGTGCCAGCTCACCCTCATTAGATCACGAGCAGTACTTC. This gives the protein CASSPSLDHEQYF.

The rearrangement joins TRBV7-8 to TRBJ2-5; TRBD2 matches 8 bases. Germline values: CDR1 SGHVS, CDR2 FQNEAQ. The CDR3 runs to 15 residues. Unmatched junction bases numbered 8, after V lost 3 bases and J lost 5 bases. CDR3: CASSLLAGSQETQYF. The CDR3 bases are TGTGCCAGCAGCTTGCTAGCGGGCTCCCAGGAGACCCAGTACTTC.

This chain uses TRBV14 with TRBJ2-7, with TRBD2 identical over 7 bases. The germline V gene has CDR1 SGHDN and CDR2 FVKESK. V shed 2 bases and J 3 bases; nucleotides not matched to a gene: 10. CDR3 length: 16 residues. CDR3 in DNA: TGTGCCAGCAGCCAAACCGCCGGGGGGTATGGCTACGAGCAGTACTTC. Translating it yields CASSQTAGGYGYEQYF.

This chain uses TRBV7-6 with TRBJ2-2, with no clear D. CDR1 SGHVS and CDR2 FNYEAQ come from the germline V gene. CDR3 length: 15 amino acids. The ends were cut back, 5 bases at V and 0 bases at J, with 10 bases in the middle. The CDR3 sequence is CASSPRNANTGELFF. CDR3 nucleotides: TGTGCCAGCAGCCCCAGAAATGCGAACACCGGGGAGCTGTTTTTT.

The chain uses TRBV10-2 and TRBJ1-5, with 7 bases lining up with TRBD1. The V segment lost 3 bases and the J segment 5 bases; nucleotides outside the gene matches: 4. CDR1 WSHSY and CDR2 SAAADI come from the germline V gene. There are 14 residues in the CDR3. This CDR3 reads CASSDRGSYQPQHF. CDR3 DNA sequence: TGCGCCAGCAGTGACAGGGGGAGCTATCAGCCCCAGCATTTT.

The rearrangement uses TRBV6-5 and TRBJ1-2; possibly TRBD1 for D (6 bases). Trimming stripped 7 bases from V and 2 bases from J, with 11 bases between. The germline CDR1 and CDR2 sequences are MNHEY and SVGAGI. This CDR3 is 13 amino acids long. The CDR3 coding sequence is TGTGCCAGCAAGCCCGGACAGAACTATGGCTACACCTTC. It is translated as CASKPGQNYGYTF.